The entry below describes one TCR beta chain. There is no known antigen for this receptor. Base qualities are not at hand, and no much larger clone is one base apart. V is reduced by 3 bases and J by 4 bases, leaving a spacing of 20 bases between them. The CDR3 covers 17 residues, taking in both the cysteine and the phenylalanine. The read is trimmed to its CDR3 DNA, 51 bases read in frame from base 1. These data belong to a study of identical twins (dated by TCRdb to between 2015 and 2016). Notes on the research overall: TCR alpha and beta repertoires from monozygotic twins, unrelated adults of various ages and cord blood were deep-sequenced to test whether fetal clonotypes persist. To rule out contamination, replicate twin experiments were performed at different times with different library preparation protocols.

Overall study results and their limits: A weaker excess of twin sharing was found in beta out-of-frame sequences because the signal-to-noise ratio was lowered by fewer shared sequences. Zero-insertion analyses could be partly confounded by invariant T cells such as MAIT and iNKT, although diverse VJ usage argued against such confounding for most clonotypes. Compared with coincidental sharing between unrelated individuals, out-of-frame TCR alpha sequences shared between twins had an excess of sequences with low generation probability. Abundant cord blood beta clonotypes carried fewer insertions; young adult naive repertoires showed a weaker similar trend, while memory repertoires showed none. Because the same donors could not be followed over many years, the conclusions depended on cross-sectional statistical analysis. Out-of-frame TCR alpha sharing in monozygotic twins was systematically underestimated by recombination models, whereas sharing between unrelated individuals was in agreement with the recombination models.

Preparation of the library involved 5' RACE. The listed sequencing device is Illumina HiSeq 2000. A universal primer binding site was added through template switching, and the final cDNA carried a unique molecular identifier so that TCR cDNA molecules could be counted accurately. First-strand cDNA for TCR alpha and beta chains was synthesized from specific primers in the conserved constant-segment region. To control for contamination, every cDNA library carried two barcodes: a SMART-Mk sample barcode plus Illumina barcodes. TruSeq adapter sequences and Illumina sample barcodes were added in two successive PCR steps. The Illumina HiSeq platform was used with custom primers to sequence TCR alpha and beta cDNA libraries. Concerning the study's data processing: Raw reads were processed with MiGEC to extract unique molecular identifiers, and MiXCR was used to determine CDR3 positions. For each individual, recombination models were inferred using an EM algorithm with the repgenHMM and IGoR tools. The analysis of shared clonotypes was done with the tcR package in R, with sharing normalized by the product of cloneset sizes. Out-of-frame nonproductive sequences were analyzed to study raw recombination free of thymic and clonal selection effects. TCRdb reprocessed the public reads (quality trimming at Q25 with fastp, clone calling with MiXCR) and kept in-frame beta chains. When rows share a CDR3 protein, they turn into one entry using the most common DNA and genes. V and J calls and clone size were set by TCRdb, not the authors. The sample profile shows roughly 1.6 million distinct CDR3 sequences; about 32% of them were found once. Over 0.25% of the sample is in the top ten clones.

Every donor was a healthy Caucasian. The sequence was collected from a newborn girl in good health. Sequencing was carried out using cord blood. This receptor chain uses TRBV12-3 or TRBV12-4 and TRBJ2-3; TRBD2 is possibly the D segment (7 matching bases). The DNA sequence is given as TGTGCCAGCAGTTTGGAATTGGGGGGGGCGAGGGCAGATACGCAGTATTTT. Its protein product is CASSLELGGARADTQYF.